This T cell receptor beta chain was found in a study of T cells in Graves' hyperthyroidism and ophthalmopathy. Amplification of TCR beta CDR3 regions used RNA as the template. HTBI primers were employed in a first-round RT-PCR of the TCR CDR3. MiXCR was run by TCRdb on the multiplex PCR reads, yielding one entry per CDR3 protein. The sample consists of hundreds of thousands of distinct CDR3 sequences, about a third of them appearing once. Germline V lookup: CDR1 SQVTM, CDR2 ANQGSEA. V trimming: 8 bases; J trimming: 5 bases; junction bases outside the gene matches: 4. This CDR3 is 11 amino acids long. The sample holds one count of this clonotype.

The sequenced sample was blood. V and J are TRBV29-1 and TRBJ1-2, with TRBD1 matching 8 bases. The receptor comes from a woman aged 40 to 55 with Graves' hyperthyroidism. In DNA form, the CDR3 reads TGCAGCTTGACAGGGGAGTATGGCTACACCTTC. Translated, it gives CSLTGEYGYTF. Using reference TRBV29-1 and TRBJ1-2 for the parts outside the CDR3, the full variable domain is SAVISQKPSRDICQRGTSLTIQCQVDSQVTMMFWYRQQPGQSLTLIATANQGSEATYESGFVIDKFPISRPNLTFSTLTVSNMSPEDSSIYLCSLTGEYGYTFGSGTRLTVV.